This T cell receptor beta chain was sequenced for a study of post-analysis software for immune sequencing data. Looking at the study overall: In terms of disease course, relapsing-remitting, secondary progressive and progressive-relapsing multiple sclerosis were included.

This clonotype turned up a few times. Antigen specificity is unknown. Germline V CDR1 and CDR2: MDHEN, SYDVKM. CDR3 size: 15 residues. Trimming took off 5 bases at V and 2 bases at J, with 16 bases between the two ends. Unique molecular identifiers featured in each of the TCR beta cDNA libraries. Input amounts of 1 to 10 million T cells were used. These gave about 500,000 cDNA molecules, so each molecule approximated one T cell. One entry per CDR3 protein results from TCRdb running MiXCR on the PCR reads. Of roughly 650,000 distinct CDR3 sequences in the sample, more than 50% are singletons; the top ten hold about 11%. The study, taken as a whole, reports: Under the F measure, samples that were prepared in one batch clustered strongly together. Among multiple sclerosis patients, normalized Chao1 diversity was significantly below that of controls. Patients showed TRBV5-6, TRBV5-1 and TRBV20-1 among about five TRBV segments more frequent than in controls.

This chain joins TRBV28 and TRBJ2-7; D is tentatively TRBD1 or TRBD2 (6 bases each). The receptor was derived from a girl aged 2-10 years with multiple sclerosis. Sequencing used blood. The CDR3 coding sequence is TGTGCCAGCAGTGGGGCAGGGGAGGATGCCTACGAGCAGTACTTC. As protein: CASSGAGEDAYEQYF.